These 18 T cell receptor beta chains were all obtained from the same sample, sequenced in a study of T cell changes during pregnancy in multiple sclerosis. Sequencing was performed with immunoSEQ multiplex PCR; in TCRdb, only in-frame clones are kept and a portion is missing. The sample lists 100,000 or so clones, around nine tenths seen once, with approximately 1.2% in the top ten. Sequences were derived from peripheral blood, sampled in the second trimester of pregnancy. The receptors come from a female donor with multiple sclerosis, enrolled in a pregnancy study.

The J gene is TRBJ1-2, the V gene TRBV7-8; 7 nucleotides match TRBD1. Germline V gene data show CDR1 as SGHVS and CDR2 as FQNEAQ. V lost 5 bases, J lost 4 bases, and 1 base stayed unmatched. This CDR3 contains 12 residues. The CDR3 nucleotides are TGTGCCAGCAGCCGGGACAGCTATGGCTACACCTTC. Translating gives CASSRDSYGYTF.

The chain joins TRBV9 to TRBJ2-1; 7 bases line up with TRBD2. Unmatched junction bases numbered 18, after V lost 0 bases and J lost 0 bases. The CDR3 covers 21 residues. Germline V CDR1 and CDR2: SGDLS, YYNGEE. CDR3 in DNA: TGTGCCAGCAGCGTAGCTGGGGGGGTCCCTACATCCTCATACTCCTACAATGAGCAGTTCTTC. Protein: CASSVAGGVPTSSYSYNEQFF. The entire variable domain, with the rest obtained from reference TRBV9 and TRBJ2-1, is as follows: DSGVTQTPKHLITATGQRVTLRCSPRSGDLSVYWYQQSLDQGLQFLIQYYNGEERAKGNILERFSAQQFPDLHSELNLSSLELGDSALYFCASSVAGGVPTSSYSYNEQFFGPGTRLTVL.

The chain carries TRBV29-1 and TRBJ2-1; 12 bases map to TRBD2. Germline V gene data show CDR1 as SQVTM and CDR2 as ANQGSEA. This CDR3 comprises 13 residues. V shed 6 bases and J 7 bases; nucleotides not matched to a gene: 4. Written as DNA, the CDR3 is TGCAGCGTGGGGACTAGCGGGTTGAATGAGCAGTTCTTC. Its protein product is CSVGTSGLNEQFF.

The chain has TRBV19 and TRBJ1-5; D may be TRBD1 (5 bases). Per germline, CDR1 LNHDA and CDR2 SQIVND (reference sequence). The V gene lost 8 bases and the J gene lost 0 bases, with 20 bases spanning the gap. CDR3 length equals 17 residues. The CDR3 is CASAPPHGGYSNQPQHF. The CDR3 DNA is TGTGCCAGTGCCCCCCCGCACGGGGGTTATAGCAATCAGCCCCAGCATTTT.

This chain uses TRBV15 with TRBJ2-2, with 7 positions matching TRBD1. CDR1 and CDR2 from the germline V gene are LNHNV and YYDKDF (reference sequence). V shed 1 base, J shed 1 base, and the junction held 3 bases outside the gene matches. CDR3 length: 16 residues. The CDR3 DNA reads TGTGCCACCAGCAGAGCCCGGACAGGGAACACCGGGGAGCTGTTTTTT. Residues: CATSRARTGNTGELFF.

This clone was recorded only once. The rearrangement joins TRBV4-2 to TRBJ2-2; TRBD1 agrees at 8 bases. The CDR3 consists of 19 residues. Germline V gives CDR1 LGHNA, CDR2 YNFKEQ. After removal of 0 bases from V and 0 bases from J, the junction contained 9 bases not matched to a gene. The CDR3 loop is CASSQERQGPQSNTGELFF. The CDR3 region has the DNA TGTGCCAGCAGCCAAGAGAGACAGGGGCCACAATCGAACACCGGGGAGCTGTTTTTT.

The CDR3 DNA follows: TGTGCCAGTAGTATGGGGCGGGGCCCGATCGGCACAGATACGCAGTATTTT. It specifies CASSMGRGPIGTDTQYF. The V gene is TRBV19, the J gene TRBJ2-3; TRBD2 might be the D (6 bases). The V gene lost 3 bases and the J gene lost 1 base, with 17 bases spanning the gap. In germline, CDR1 is LNHDA, CDR2 SQIVND (reference sequence). The CDR3 covers 17 residues.

The chain has TRBV7-9 and TRBJ2-5, with D maybe TRBD1 (6 bases). The germline V gene encodes CDR1 SEHNR and CDR2 FQNEAQ (reference sequence). This CDR3 has 15 amino acids. Trimming pared 2 bases from V and 5 bases from J, leaving 15 bases between. The CDR3 DNA reads as TGTGCCAGCAGCTTAAGATCTGGGGGCTGGGAGACCCAGTACTTC. Its translation: CASSLRSGGWETQYF. Full variable domain (remainder filled in from reference TRBV7-9 and TRBJ2-5): DTGVSQNPRHKITKRGQNVTFRCDPISEHNRLYWYRQTLGQGPEFLTYFQNEAQLEKSRLLSDRFSAERPKGSFSTLEIQRTEQGDSAMYLCASSLRSGGWETQYFGPGTRLLVL.

This clone appeared once. The genes are TRBV27 and TRBJ2-7, with 7 nucleotides matching TRBD1. Germline V gene data show CDR1 as MNHEY and CDR2 as SMNVEV (reference sequence). There are 16 residues in the CDR3. The trim removed 5 bases at V and 0 bases at J, leaving 10 bases unmatched. The DNA for the CDR3 is TGTGCCAGCAGTACCAAATTGGACAGGATCTCCTACGAGCAGTACTTC. This gives the protein CASSTKLDRISYEQYF.

The gene calls are TRBV11-2 and TRBJ2-7, with D possibly TRBD2 on 5 matching bases. Germline V gene data show CDR1 as SGHAT and CDR2 as FQNNGV. The CDR3 spans 13 residues. V was clipped by 1 base and J by 5 bases, with 9 bases between them. CDR3 nucleotides: TGTGCCAGCAGCTTAGTACGAGGGAACGAGCAGTACTTC. It codes for CASSLVRGNEQYF.

The chain links TRBV4-2 to TRBJ2-7; 11 bases are a match to TRBD2. J was trimmed by 5 bases and V by 3 bases; bases with no gene match: 9. This CDR3 contains 16 residues. CDR1 LGHNA and CDR2 YNFKEQ come from the germline V gene. The CDR3 DNA sequence: TGTGCCAGCAGCCAGTCGCCTAGCGGGAGGCGCGACGAGCAGTACTTC. This translates into CASSQSPSGRRDEQYF.

This clone was seen only once. The V and J genes are TRBV5-1 and TRBJ2-1; TRBD1 matches 7 bases. Trimming cost V 0 bases and J 4 bases; bases outside gene matches: 10. CDR3 size: 17 residues. From germline, CDR1 is SGHRS and CDR2 YFSETQ. In DNA, the CDR3 is TGCGCCAGCAGCTTGGTGGCAGGGGGTGCGCAATACAATGAGCAGTTCTTC. Protein sequence: CASSLVAGGAQYNEQFF.

This chain joins TRBV5-1 and TRBJ2-3; D gene unclear. Germline V gene data show CDR1 as SGHRS and CDR2 as YFSETQ. Deletions cut 0 bases from V and 2 bases from J, with 10 bases between. The CDR3 runs to 15 residues. The CDR3 DNA reads TGCGCCAGCAGCTTGGGGTATCCTAACACAGATACGCAGTATTTT. Translated: CASSLGYPNTDTQYF.

The chain employs TRBV11-3 and TRBJ1-1; D is ambiguous. V gave up 1 base and J gave up 3 bases, with 6 bases separating them. Germline V gene data show CDR1 as SGHNT and CDR2 as YENEEA. The CDR3 is 13 residues long. The CDR3 DNA is TGTGCCAGCAGCTTAGCACAACACACTGAAGCTTTCTTT. It encodes CASSLAQHTEAFF.

The chain links TRBV30 to TRBJ2-5, with D possibly being TRBD2 (5 bases). The germline gives CDR1 GTSNPN, CDR2 SVGIG (reference sequence). This CDR3 spans 12 amino acids. Trimming removed 2 bases at V and 6 bases at J, with 10 bases between. The CDR3 here is CAWSPRGKTQYF. CDR3 DNA sequence: TGTGCCTGGAGTCCCCGGGGAAAGACCCAGTACTTC.

The J gene is TRBJ2-1, the V gene TRBV19, with TRBD2 matching 9 bases. Germline CDR1 and CDR2: LNHDA and SQIVND (reference sequence). This CDR3 region has 14 residues. V shed 1 base and J 9 bases; nucleotides not matched to a gene: 4. Here the CDR3 DNA reads TGTGCCAGTAGTATAGTGGGACTAGCCGGTGAGCAGTTCTTC. Its translation is CASSIVGLAGEQFF.

The chain carries TRBV9 and TRBJ2-1; 9 positions agree with TRBD1. This CDR3 is 18 amino acids long. J gave up 1 base and V 2 bases, and 10 bases lay outside the gene matches. Germline CDR1 SGDLS, CDR2 YYNGEE. The CDR3, as DNA: TGTGCCAGCAGCGTGGGACAGGGTATGTCCAGATCCTACAATGAGCAGTTCTTC. Protein product: CASSVGQGMSRSYNEQFF.

This clone has more than one count but fewer than ten. The CDR3: CSVGQGVGGELFF. The CDR3 DNA sequence: TGCAGCGTAGGACAGGGTGTAGGCGGGGAGCTGTTTTTT. The rearrangement links TRBV29-1 to TRBJ2-2; 8 positions match TRBD1. V was pared by 6 bases and J by 7 bases, with 7 bases of the junction left unmatched. In germline, CDR1 is SQVTM, CDR2 ANQGSEA. The CDR3 covers 13 residues.